This T cell receptor beta chain was captured by sequencing in a study of cytomegalovirus exposure and HLA in healthy donors. Broader study findings: In an earlier analysis, productive rearrangement rates for most beta V segments clustered near 87% or 30%. Accurate HLA-A and HLA-B prediction from TCR beta sequences was reported for most subjects. The authors listed some 150 TCR beta chains as cytomegalovirus-associated. Immune exposure information available was restricted to CMV serostatus.

PCR primers comprised 60 Vbeta and 13 Jbeta primers. Assay used: immunoSEQ multiplex PCR; TCRdb lists only in-frame clones, some missing. The sample has about 200,000 clones; more than 65% are singletons. Of note for this clone: Its antigen remains unidentified.

This sequence was found in a man between 45 and 60 years old in good health and CMV-seronegative. Input material: PBMCs.

The chain's CDR3 is CSVPTGSYNEQFF. The CDR3 bases are TGCAGCGTCCCAACAGGTTCCTACAATGAGCAGTTCTTC. The chain has TRBV29-1 and TRBJ2-1; TRBD1 is a possible D gene (5 bases). V lost 6 bases to trimming and J lost 1 base, with 10 bases between them. From germline, CDR1 is SQVTM and CDR2 ANQGSEA. The CDR3 is 13 residues long.